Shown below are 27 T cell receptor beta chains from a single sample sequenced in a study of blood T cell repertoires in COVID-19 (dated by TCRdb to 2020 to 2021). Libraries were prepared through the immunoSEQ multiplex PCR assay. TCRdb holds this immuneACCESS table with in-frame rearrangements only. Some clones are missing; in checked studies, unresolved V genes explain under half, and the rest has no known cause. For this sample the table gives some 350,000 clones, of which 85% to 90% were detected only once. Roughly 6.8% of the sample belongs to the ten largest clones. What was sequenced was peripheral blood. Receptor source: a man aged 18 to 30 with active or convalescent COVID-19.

CDR3 residues: CASSGRQGGEKLFF. In DNA, the CDR3 is TGTGCCAGCAGTGGGCGACAGGGGGGGGAAAAACTGTTTTTT. The chain couples TRBV2 to TRBJ1-4; 9 nucleotides align to TRBD1. CDR3 length: 14 residues. The V segment lost 4 bases and the J segment 8 bases; nucleotides outside the gene matches: 5. From germline, CDR1 is SNHLY and CDR2 FYNNEI.

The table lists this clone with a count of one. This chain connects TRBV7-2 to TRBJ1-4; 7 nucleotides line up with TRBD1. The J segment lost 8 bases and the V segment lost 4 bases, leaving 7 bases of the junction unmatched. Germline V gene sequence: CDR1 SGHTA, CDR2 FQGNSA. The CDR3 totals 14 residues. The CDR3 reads CASSSRGQAEKLFF. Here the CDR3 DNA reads TGTGCCAGCAGCTCCCGTGGACAGGCCGAAAAACTGTTTTTT.

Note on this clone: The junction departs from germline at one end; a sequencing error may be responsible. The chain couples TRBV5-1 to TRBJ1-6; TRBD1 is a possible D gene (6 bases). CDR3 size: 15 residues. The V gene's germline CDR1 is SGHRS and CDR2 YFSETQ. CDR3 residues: CASNLGGLKDSPLHF. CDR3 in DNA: TGCGCCAGCAACTTGGGGGGGCTAAAGGATTCACCCCTCCACTTT.

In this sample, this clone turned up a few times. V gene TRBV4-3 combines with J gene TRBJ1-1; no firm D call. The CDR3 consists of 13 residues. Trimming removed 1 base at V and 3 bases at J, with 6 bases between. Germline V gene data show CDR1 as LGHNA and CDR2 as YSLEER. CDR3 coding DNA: TGCGCCAGCAGCCAAGGCCGGTACACTGAAGCTTTCTTT. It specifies CASSQGRYTEAFF.

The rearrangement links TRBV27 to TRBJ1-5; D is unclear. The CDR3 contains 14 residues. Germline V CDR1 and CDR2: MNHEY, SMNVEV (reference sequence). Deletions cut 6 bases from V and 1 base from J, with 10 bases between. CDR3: CASRKDGSNQPQHF. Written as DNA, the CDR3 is TGTGCCAGCAGGAAAGACGGGAGCAATCAGCCCCAGCATTTT.

CDR3 loop: CAWSRDTNQPQHF. The DNA for the CDR3 is TGTGCCTGGAGCCGGGACACTAATCAGCCCCAGCATTTT. This sequence joins TRBV30 and TRBJ1-5, with D possibly matching TRBD1 (6 bases). This CDR3 region has 13 residues. V was trimmed by 3 bases and J by 4 bases, leaving 10 bases between them. Germline V gene data show CDR1 as GTSNPN and CDR2 as SVGIG (reference sequence).

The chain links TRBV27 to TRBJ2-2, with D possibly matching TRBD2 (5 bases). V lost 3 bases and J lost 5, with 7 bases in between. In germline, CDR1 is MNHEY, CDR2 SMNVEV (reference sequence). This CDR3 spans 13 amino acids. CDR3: CASSFSGTGELFF. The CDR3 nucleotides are TGTGCCAGCAGTTTCTCGGGGACCGGGGAGCTGTTTTTT.

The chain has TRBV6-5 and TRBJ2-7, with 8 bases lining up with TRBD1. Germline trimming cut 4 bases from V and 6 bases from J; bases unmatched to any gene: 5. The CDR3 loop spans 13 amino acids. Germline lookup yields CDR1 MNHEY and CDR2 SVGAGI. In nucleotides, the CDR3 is TGTGCCAGCAGTTCGGACAGGGTCGGCGAGCAGTACTTC. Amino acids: CASSSDRVGEQYF.

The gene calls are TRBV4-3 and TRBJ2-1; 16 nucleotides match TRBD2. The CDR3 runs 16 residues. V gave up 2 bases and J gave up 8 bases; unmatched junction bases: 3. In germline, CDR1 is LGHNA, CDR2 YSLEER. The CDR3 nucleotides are TGCGCCAGCAGCCAAACCGGGACTAGCGGGAGGGATGAGCAGTTCTTC. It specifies CASSQTGTSGRDEQFF.

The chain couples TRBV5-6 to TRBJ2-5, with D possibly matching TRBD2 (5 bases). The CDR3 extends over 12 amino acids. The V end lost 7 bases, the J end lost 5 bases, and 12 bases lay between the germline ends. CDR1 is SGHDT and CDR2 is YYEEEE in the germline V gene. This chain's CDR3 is CASAGREETQYF. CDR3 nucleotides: TGTGCCAGCGCCGGAAGGGAGGAGACCCAGTACTTC.

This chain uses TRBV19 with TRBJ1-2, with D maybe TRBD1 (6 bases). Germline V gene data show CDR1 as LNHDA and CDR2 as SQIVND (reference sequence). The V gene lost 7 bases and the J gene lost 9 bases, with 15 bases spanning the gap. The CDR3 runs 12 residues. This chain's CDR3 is CASNVDSRRYTF. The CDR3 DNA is TGTGCCAGTAACGTGGACAGTCGTCGCTACACCTTC.

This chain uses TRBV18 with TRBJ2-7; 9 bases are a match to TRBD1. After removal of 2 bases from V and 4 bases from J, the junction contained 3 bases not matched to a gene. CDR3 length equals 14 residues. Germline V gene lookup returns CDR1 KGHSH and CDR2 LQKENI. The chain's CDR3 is CASSPWTGEYEQYF. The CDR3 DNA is TGTGCCAGCTCACCATGGACAGGGGAATACGAGCAGTACTTC.

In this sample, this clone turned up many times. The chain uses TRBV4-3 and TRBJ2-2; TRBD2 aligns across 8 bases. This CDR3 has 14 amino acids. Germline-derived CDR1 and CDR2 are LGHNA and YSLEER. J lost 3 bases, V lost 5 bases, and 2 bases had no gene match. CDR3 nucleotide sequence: TGCGCCAGCAGCTCGGGACTAGACACCGGGGAGCTGTTTTTT. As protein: CASSSGLDTGELFF.

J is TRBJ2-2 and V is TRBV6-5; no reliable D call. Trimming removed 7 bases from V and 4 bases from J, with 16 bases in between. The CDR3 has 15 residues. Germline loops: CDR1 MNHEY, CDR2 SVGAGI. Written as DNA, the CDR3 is TGTGCCAGCACCATCATCGGGTTAGGCACCGGGGAGCTGTTTTTT. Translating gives CASTIIGLGTGELFF.

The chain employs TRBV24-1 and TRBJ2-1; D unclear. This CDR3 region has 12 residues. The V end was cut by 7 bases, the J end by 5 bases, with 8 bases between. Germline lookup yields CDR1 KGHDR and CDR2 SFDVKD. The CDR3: CATRSTDNEQFF. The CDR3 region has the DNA TGTGCCACCAGGTCAACGGACAATGAGCAGTTCTTC.

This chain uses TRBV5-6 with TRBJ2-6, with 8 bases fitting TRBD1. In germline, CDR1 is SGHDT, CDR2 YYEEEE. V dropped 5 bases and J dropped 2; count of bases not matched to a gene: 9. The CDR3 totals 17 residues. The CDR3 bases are TGTGCCAGCAGATTTGGACAGGGAGTAGCTGGGGCCAACGTCCTGACTTTC. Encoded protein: CASRFGQGVAGANVLTF. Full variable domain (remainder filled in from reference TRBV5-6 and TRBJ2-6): DAGVTQSPTHLIKTRGQQVTLRCSPKSGHDTVSWYQQALGQGPQFIFQYYEEEERQRGNFPDRFSGHQFPNYSSELNVNALLLGDSALYLCASRFGQGVAGANVLTFGAGSRLTVL.

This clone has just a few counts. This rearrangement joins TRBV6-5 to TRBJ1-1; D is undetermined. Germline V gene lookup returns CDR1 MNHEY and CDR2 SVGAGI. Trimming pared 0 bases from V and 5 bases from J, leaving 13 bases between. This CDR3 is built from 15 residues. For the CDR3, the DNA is TGTGCCAGCAGTTACTCGAAGCGGGGTTGGACTGAAGCTTTCTTT. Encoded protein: CASSYSKRGWTEAFF.

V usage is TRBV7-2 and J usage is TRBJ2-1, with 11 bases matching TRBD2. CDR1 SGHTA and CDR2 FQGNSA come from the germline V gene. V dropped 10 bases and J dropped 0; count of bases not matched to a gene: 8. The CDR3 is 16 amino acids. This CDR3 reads CATMVAGGSSYNEQFF. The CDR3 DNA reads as TGTGCCACCATGGTAGCGGGAGGGAGCTCCTACAATGAGCAGTTCTTC.

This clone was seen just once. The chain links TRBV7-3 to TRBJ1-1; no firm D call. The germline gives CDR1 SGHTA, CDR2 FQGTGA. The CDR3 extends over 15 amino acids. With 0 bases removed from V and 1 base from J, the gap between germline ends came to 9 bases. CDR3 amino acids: CASSLTELPNTEAFF. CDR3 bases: TGTGCCAGCAGCTTAACAGAGCTACCGAACACTGAAGCTTTCTTT.

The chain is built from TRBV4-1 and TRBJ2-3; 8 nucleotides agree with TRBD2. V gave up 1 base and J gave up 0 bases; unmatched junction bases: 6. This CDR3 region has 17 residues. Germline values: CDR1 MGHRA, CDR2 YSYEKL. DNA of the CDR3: TGCGCCAGCAGCCAAGCCCCCGCTAGCGGGAGCACAGATACGCAGTATTTT. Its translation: CASSQAPASGSTDTQYF.

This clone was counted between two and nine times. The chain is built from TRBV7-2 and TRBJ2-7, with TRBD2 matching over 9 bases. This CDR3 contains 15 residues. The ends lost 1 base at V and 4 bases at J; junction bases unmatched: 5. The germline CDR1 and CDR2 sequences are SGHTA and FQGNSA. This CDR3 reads CASSLGGTSIYEQYF. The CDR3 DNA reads TGTGCCAGCAGCTTAGGGGGGACTAGCATATACGAGCAGTACTTC.

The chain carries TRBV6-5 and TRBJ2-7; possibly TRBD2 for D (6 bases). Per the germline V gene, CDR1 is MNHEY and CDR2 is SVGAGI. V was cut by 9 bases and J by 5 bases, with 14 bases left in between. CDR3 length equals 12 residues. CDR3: CASGRGSDEQYF. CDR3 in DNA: TGTGCCAGTGGGCGGGGTTCCGACGAGCAGTACTTC.

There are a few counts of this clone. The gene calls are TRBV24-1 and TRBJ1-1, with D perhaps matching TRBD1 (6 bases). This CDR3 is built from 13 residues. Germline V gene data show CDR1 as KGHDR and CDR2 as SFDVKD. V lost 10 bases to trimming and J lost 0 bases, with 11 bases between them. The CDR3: CATTDSLNTEAFF. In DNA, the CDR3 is TGTGCCACTACGGACAGCCTGAACACTGAAGCTTTCTTT.

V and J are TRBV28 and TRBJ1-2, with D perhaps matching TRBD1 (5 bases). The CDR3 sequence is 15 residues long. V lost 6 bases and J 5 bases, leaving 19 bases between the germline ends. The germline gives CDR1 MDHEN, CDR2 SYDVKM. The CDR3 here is CASRSRTGRFYGYTF. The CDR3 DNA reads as TGTGCCAGCAGGTCACGAACAGGACGTTTTTATGGCTACACCTTC.

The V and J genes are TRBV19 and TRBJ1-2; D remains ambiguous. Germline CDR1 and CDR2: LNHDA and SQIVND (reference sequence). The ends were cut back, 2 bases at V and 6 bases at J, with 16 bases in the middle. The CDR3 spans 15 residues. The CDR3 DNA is TGTGCCAGTAGTATATGGTACGTGGTCTCAGATGGCTACACCTTC. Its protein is CASSIWYVVSDGYTF.

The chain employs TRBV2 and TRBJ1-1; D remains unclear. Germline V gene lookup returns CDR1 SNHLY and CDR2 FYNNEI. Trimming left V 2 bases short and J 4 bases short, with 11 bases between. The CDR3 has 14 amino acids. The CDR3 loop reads CASSESVRLTEAFF. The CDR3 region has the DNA TGTGCCAGCAGTGAATCCGTGAGGCTCACTGAAGCTTTCTTT. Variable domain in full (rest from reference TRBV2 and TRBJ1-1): EPEVTQTPSHQVTQMGQEVILRCVPISNHLYFYWYRQILGQKVEFLVSFYNNEISEKSEIFDDQFSVERPDGSNFTLKIRSTKLEDSAMYFCASSESVRLTEAFFGQGTRLTVV.

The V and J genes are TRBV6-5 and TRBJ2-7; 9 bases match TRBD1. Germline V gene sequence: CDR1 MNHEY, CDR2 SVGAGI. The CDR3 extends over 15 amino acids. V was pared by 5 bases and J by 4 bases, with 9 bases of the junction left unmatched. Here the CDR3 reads CASSTGGTGSYEQYF. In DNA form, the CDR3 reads TGTGCCAGCAGTACAGGGGGGACAGGGTCGTACGAGCAGTACTTC.